Listed below are T cell receptor beta chains from one sample, sequenced in a study of cytomegalovirus exposure and HLA in healthy donors. TCRdb's table, derived via immunoSEQ multiplex PCR, lists solely in-frame clones and lacks some. The table has fewer than 250,000 clones, over 80% seen once. Sequencing used PBMCs. Every receptor here comes from a young man in good health and CMV-seronegative. CDR3s include the opening cysteine and the closing phenylalanine or tryptophan. D genes are given only for firm matches. Clone size is stated in some rows and not others, as once, few, many or a class when expanded.

len	abundance	v_gene	d_gene	j_gene	CDR3aa	CDR3nt
15	NA	TRBV27	TRBD2	TRBJ2-7	CASIRLAGGPYEQYF	TGTGCCAGCATTCGTCTAGCGGGAGGGCCTTACGAGCAGTACTTC
15	NA	TRBV6-6	TRBD1	TRBJ1-4	CASSTGGSTNEKLFF	TGTGCCAGCAGTACAGGGGGGAGCACTAATGAAAAACTGTTTTTT
15	few	TRBV25-1	TRBD1	TRBJ1-1	CASSDRTGGNTEAFF	TGTGCCAGCAGTGACCGGACAGGGGGGAACACTGAAGCTTTCTTT
14	NA	TRBV15	NA	TRBJ2-6	CATSMSFGANVLTF	TGTGCCACCAGCATGTCTTTTGGGGCCAACGTCCTGACTTTC
11	NA	TRBV2	NA	TRBJ1-4	CASSVGIEKLF	TGTGCCAGCAGTGTGGGCATTGAGAAACTTTTT
17	NA	TRBV7-6	TRBD1	TRBJ1-6	CASSFLGQTGGISPLHF	TGTGCCAGCAGCTTCCTGGGGCAAACAGGGGGCATTTCACCCCTCCACTTT
14	NA	TRBV6-5	TRBD2	TRBJ2-7	CASGDSGRVYEQYF	TGTGCCAGCGGGGATAGCGGGAGGGTCTACGAGCAGTACTTC
15	NA	TRBV19	NA	TRBJ1-5	CASTGAVSPDQPQHF	TGTGCCAGTACAGGGGCTGTGAGCCCGGATCAGCCCCAGCATTTT
17	NA	TRBV7-2	TRBD1	TRBJ1-5	CASSFVGTGDSNQPQHF	TGTGCCAGCAGCTTTGTCGGGACAGGGGATTCCAATCAGCCCCAGCATTTT
15	NA	TRBV6-5	TRBD1	TRBJ1-1	CASSQDRTTNTEAFF	TGTGCCAGCAGTCAGGACAGGACAACGAACACTGAAGCTTTCTTT